The next 8 T cell receptor beta chains were all read from a single sample in a study of cytomegalovirus exposure and HLA in healthy donors. The PCR contained 60 Vbeta and 13 Jbeta primers. The table came from immunoSEQ multiplex PCR; TCRdb's copy has only in-frame clones and leaves some out. Of more than 110,000 clones in the sample, 70% to 85% are singletons; the top ten hold 1.4%. Sequenced material: PBMCs. The receptors were sampled from a man aged 25 to 45 in good health and CMV-seropositive.

This chain connects TRBV7-8 to TRBJ1-4; maybe TRBD1 (5 bases). CDR3 size: 15 residues. Germline V lookup: CDR1 SGHVS, CDR2 FQNEAQ. Trimming stripped 4 bases from V and 5 bases from J, with 14 bases between. CDR3 in DNA: TGTGCCAGCAGCTCACGGGCAGGGCAAAATGAAAAACTGTTTTTT. This gives the protein CASSSRAGQNEKLFF.

The rearrangement links TRBV7-3 to TRBJ2-3, with 7 bases aligning to TRBD1. Trimming at V came to 5 bases and at J to 2 bases, leaving 7 bases not matched to a gene. Per germline, CDR1 SGHTA and CDR2 FQGTGA. The CDR3 runs to 15 residues. DNA of the CDR3: TGTGCCAGCAGCGCACAGGGGTTACACACAGATACGCAGTATTTT. It codes for CASSAQGLHTDTQYF.

J is TRBJ1-5 and V is TRBV28; D may be TRBD1 (5 bases). The CDR3 length is 16 residues. V lost 7 bases and J 6 bases, leaving 22 bases between the germline ends. CDR1 and CDR2 (germline): MDHEN, SYDVKM. In nucleotides, the CDR3 is TGTGCCAGCATGTCCAGGGAGGTTCGCCGCGGTCAGCCCCAGCATTTT. Protein product: CASMSREVRRGQPQHF.

The V and J genes are TRBV19 and TRBJ2-1; D is unresolved. The V end lost 6 bases, the J end lost 2 bases, and 14 bases lay between the germline ends. The germline CDR1 and CDR2 sequences are LNHDA and SQIVND (reference sequence). CDR3 length: 15 amino acids. The CDR3 spells CASSPEADPYNEQFF. The CDR3 region has the DNA TGTGCCAGTAGCCCCGAGGCAGACCCCTACAATGAGCAGTTCTTC.

The V gene is TRBV10-1, the J gene TRBJ2-1; 9 positions agree with TRBD2. The V and J ends lost 3 bases and 2 bases, in that order; junction bases with no gene match: 5. This CDR3 region has 16 residues. Germline CDR1 WNHNN, CDR2 SYGVQD (reference sequence). The CDR3 spells CASSDSAGGTYNEQFF. Here the CDR3 DNA reads TGCGCCAGCAGTGATTCGGCGGGGGGGACCTACAATGAGCAGTTCTTC.

CDR3 protein: CASSVVASTEAFF. DNA for the CDR3: TGTGCCAGCAGTGTTGTGGCATCCACTGAAGCTTTCTTT. The chain uses TRBV2 and TRBJ1-1; unclear D gene. This CDR3 has 13 residues. Germline CDR1 reads SNHLY; CDR2 reads FYNNEI. With 4 bases removed from V and 4 bases from J, the gap between germline ends came to 10 bases.

This chain links TRBV2 with TRBJ2-7, with a tentative D call TRBD2 (5 bases). Trimming shortened V by 6 bases and J by 7 bases, and 19 bases separated the two germline ends. Germline V gene lookup returns CDR1 SNHLY and CDR2 FYNNEI. The CDR3 consists of 14 residues. The CDR3 bases are TGTGCCAGCAGGGCCGGACGGAACGGGGAGGAGCAGTACTTC. Its translation: CASRAGRNGEEQYF.

This clone was counted a few times. This rearrangement joins TRBV6-5 to TRBJ2-7; D call uncertain. Germline V gives CDR1 MNHEY, CDR2 SVGAGI. The V end was cut by 1 base, the J end by 7 bases, with 17 bases between. The CDR3 spans 15 residues. CDR3: CASSYFTSAGREQYF. DNA for the CDR3: TGTGCCAGCAGTTACTTCACTTCCGCAGGTCGTGAGCAGTACTTC.